The 21 T cell receptor beta chains in this list originate from one sample, sequenced in a study of cytotoxic CD8 clonotypes in ibrutinib-treated CLL. Method: immunoSEQ multiplex PCR; TCRdb's copy keeps in-frame clones and lacks some. The data contain approximately 100,000 clones, about 50% of them singletons. Sequenced material: PBMCs, taken after 24 months of ibrutinib treatment. These receptors originate from a human donor with chronic lymphocytic leukemia.

The rearrangement uses TRBV7-2 and TRBJ1-3; a possible D gene is TRBD1 (6 bases). V gave up 3 bases and J gave up 0 bases, with 9 bases separating them. Germline CDR1 and CDR2: SGHTA and FQGNSA. The CDR3 is 15 residues long. CDR3 in DNA: TGTGCCAGCAGCTTCTTACAGGGCTCTGGAAACACCATATATTTT. Its protein product is CASSFLQGSGNTIYF.

The chain recombines TRBV18 with TRBJ2-7; 8 nucleotides line up with TRBD1. CDR1 is KGHSH, CDR2 LQKENI, per germline. Unmatched junction bases numbered 14, after V lost 6 bases and J lost 7 bases. CDR3 length equals 15 residues. This CDR3 is CASSRSQGATGEQYF. In nucleotides, the CDR3 is TGTGCCAGCTCGCGCTCTCAGGGGGCGACCGGGGAGCAGTACTTC.

This clone came up a few times. V is TRBV12-2 and J is TRBJ2-7; the D call of TRBD1 is as the table states it, not checked on the DNA. TRBV12-2 is an annotated pseudogene. This CDR3 spans 14 amino acids. For the CDR3, the DNA is TGTGCAAGTCGCCCCCGGGACAGGGAACACGAGCAGTACTTC. This codes for CASRPRDREHEQYF.

V gene TRBV29-1 combines with J gene TRBJ2-1; D is unclear. The CDR3 spans 13 residues. V lost 4 bases to trimming and J lost 2 bases, with 9 bases between them. Germline V gene sequence: CDR1 SQVTM, CDR2 ANQGSEA. The CDR3 DNA is TGCAGCGTTGCTGGCAAAACCTACAATGAGCAGTTCTTC. As protein: CSVAGKTYNEQFF.

This chain uses TRBV6-5 with TRBJ2-3; D is undetermined. V was cut by 7 bases and J by 1 base, with 15 bases left in between. The germline V gene encodes CDR1 MNHEY and CDR2 SVGAGI. The CDR3 is 15 amino acids. The CDR3 protein is CASTLSLSGTDTQYF. The CDR3 bases are TGTGCCAGCACCCTCTCCCTGAGTGGCACAGATACGCAGTATTTT.

A single count supports this clone. The chain recombines TRBV7-6 with TRBJ1-4; 7 bases are a match to TRBD1. This CDR3 contains 15 residues. Germline assignment: CDR1 SGHVS and CDR2 FNYEAQ. V was pared by 5 bases and J by 8 bases, with 11 bases of the junction left unmatched. In DNA, the CDR3 is TGTGCCAGCAGCCCCTGGACAGGAGGAAAAGAAAAACTGTTTTTT. Its protein is CASSPWTGGKEKLFF.

This rearrangement joins TRBV11-2 to TRBJ2-7; the D is unclear. Germline V lookup: CDR1 SGHAT, CDR2 FQNNGV. The CDR3 totals 13 residues. V was cut by 1 base and J by 5 bases, with 9 bases left in between. The CDR3: CASSLARLNEQYF. In DNA, the CDR3 is TGTGCCAGCAGCTTAGCCAGGCTTAACGAGCAGTACTTC.

The chain carries TRBV10-1 and TRBJ2-7, with 7 bases aligning to TRBD1. Losses at the gene ends were 0 bases for V and 6 bases for J; bases not matched to a gene: 5. Germline CDR1 WNHNN, CDR2 SYGVQD (reference sequence). The CDR3 runs 14 residues. CDR3 nucleotides: TGCGCCAGCAGTGAGTCCGGGGACAGTCGCGAGCAGTACTTC. It codes for CASSESGDSREQYF.

The chain joins TRBV5-1 to TRBJ1-2, with a possible D match to TRBD1 (6 bases). Trimming cost V 4 bases and J 4 bases, with 14 bases left between them. The CDR3 runs to 14 residues. The germline V gene encodes CDR1 SGHRS and CDR2 YFSETQ. CDR3 coding DNA: TGCGCCAGCAGCCAGACACAGGGTATCTATGGCTACACCTTC. It encodes CASSQTQGIYGYTF. Drawing the rest from reference TRBV5-1 and TRBJ1-2, the complete variable domain is KAGVTQTPRYLIKTRGQQVTLSCSPISGHRSVSWYQQTPGQGLQFLFEYFSETQRNKGNFPGRFSGRQFSNSRSEMNVSTLELGDSALYLCASSQTQGIYGYTFGSGTRLTVV.

V and J are TRBV9 and TRBJ1-4; the match to TRBD1 covers 9 bases. In germline, CDR1 is SGDLS, CDR2 YYNGEE. The CDR3 loop spans 14 amino acids. Losses at the gene ends were 3 bases for V and 7 bases for J; bases not matched to a gene: 4. CDR3 DNA: TGTGCCAGCAGCGCCGGGACAGGGAGTGAAAAACTGTTTTTT. Protein product: CASSAGTGSEKLFF.

The CDR3 protein is CASQGEGAKNIQYF. The DNA for the CDR3 is TGTGCCAGCCAGGGGGAAGGGGCCAAAAACATTCAGTACTTC. The chain combines TRBV25-1 with TRBJ2-4; 7 nucleotides align to TRBD1. Germline V lookup: CDR1 MGHDK, CDR2 SYGVNS. After removal of 8 bases from V and 1 base from J, the junction contained 5 bases not matched to a gene. The CDR3 sequence is 14 residues long.

This chain joins TRBV30 and TRBJ2-2; a weak D match, TRBD2 (6 bases). V lost 0 bases and J 7 bases, leaving 9 bases between the germline ends. This CDR3 contains 13 residues. The germline V gene encodes CDR1 GTSNPN and CDR2 SVGIG (reference sequence). CDR3 loop: CAWSVRRGGELFF. CDR3 DNA: TGTGCCTGGAGTGTACGGAGGGGCGGGGAGCTGTTTTTT.

This clone was counted many times. The chain couples TRBV5-6 to TRBJ1-4, with 7 bases lining up with TRBD1. CDR1 is SGHDT and CDR2 is YYEEEE in the germline V gene. Trimming took 0 bases from V and 7 from J; bases not matched to a gene: 6. The CDR3 totals 15 residues. Written as DNA, the CDR3 is TGTGCCAGCAGCTTGGTGGACAGGCCTCGTGAAAAACTGTTTTTT. Translated: CASSLVDRPREKLFF.

The genes are TRBV30 and TRBJ1-2; D uncertain. This CDR3 spans 13 amino acids. Trimming took off 5 bases at V and 2 bases at J, with 12 bases between the two ends. Germline V gene sequence: CDR1 GTSNPN, CDR2 SVGIG (reference sequence). The CDR3: CAWVEGNNYGYTF. CDR3 DNA sequence: TGTGCCTGGGTAGAGGGAAACAACTATGGCTACACCTTC.

The chain joins TRBV5-1 to TRBJ2-5, with TRBD2 matching 7 bases. V dropped 1 base and J dropped 2; count of bases not matched to a gene: 2. Germline CDR1 SGHRS, CDR2 YFSETQ. The CDR3 length is 14 residues. The CDR3 sequence is CASSLLADQETQYF. CDR3 nucleotide sequence: TGCGCCAGCAGCTTGCTAGCGGATCAAGAGACCCAGTACTTC.

In nucleotides, the CDR3 is TGCGCCAGCAGCTTGCTTCAAGAGACCCAGTACTTC. Translated: CASSLLQETQYF. The genes are TRBV5-1 and TRBJ2-5; no clear D gene. Trimming stripped 1 base from V and 2 bases from J, with 3 bases between. CDR1 and CDR2 from the germline V gene are SGHRS and YFSETQ. CDR3 length: 12 amino acids.

The chain uses TRBV28 and TRBJ1-1; D perhaps matches TRBD1 (6 bases). The germline V and J ends were trimmed by 5 bases and 3 bases, with 16 bases remaining between them. This CDR3 is built from 15 residues. The germline V gene encodes CDR1 MDHEN and CDR2 SYDVKM. The CDR3 is CASSPLGEGDTEAFF. The CDR3, as DNA: TGTGCCAGCAGTCCCCTAGGGGAGGGGGACACTGAAGCTTTCTTT.

This clone has only a few counts. J is TRBJ2-7 and V is TRBV13, with 7 bases fitting TRBD1. Trimming took 7 bases from V and 4 from J; bases not matched to a gene: 10. CDR1 is PRHDT, CDR2 FYEKMQ, per germline (reference sequence). The CDR3 consists of 14 residues. CDR3 nucleotide sequence: TGTGCCAGCACTGGGGCGACAGGGTCTTACGAGCAGTACTTC. Protein: CASTGATGSYEQYF.

This clone has just a few counts. V usage is TRBV6-1 and J usage is TRBJ2-5; perhaps TRBD1 as D (7 bases). The germline gives CDR1 MNHNS, CDR2 SASEGT. This CDR3 spans 15 amino acids. The ends were cut back, 0 bases at V and 7 bases at J, with 15 bases in the middle. The CDR3 region is CASSEAAGQMRTQYF. The CDR3 bases are TGTGCCAGCAGTGAAGCTGCGGGACAGATGAGGACCCAGTACTTC.

This sequence joins TRBV11-2 and TRBJ2-1; 8 bases agree with TRBD2. Germline CDR1 is SGHAT and CDR2 is FQNNGV. J gave up 2 bases and V 1 base, and 4 bases lay outside the gene matches. There are 16 residues in the CDR3. CDR3 DNA: TGTGCCAGCAGCTTAGTAGCGGGGCGTCCCTACAATGAGCAGTTCTTC. Protein product: CASSLVAGRPYNEQFF. Drawing the rest from reference TRBV11-2 and TRBJ2-1, the complete variable domain is EAGVAQSPRYKIIEKRQSVAFWCNPISGHATLYWYQQILGQGPKLLIQFQNNGVVDDSQLPKDRFSAERLKGVDSTLKIQPAKLEDSAVYLCASSLVAGRPYNEQFFGPGTRLTVL.

The chain carries TRBV7-9 and TRBJ1-2, with D hard to call. Deletions cut 1 base from V and 8 bases from J, with 5 bases between. Germline CDR1 reads SEHNR; CDR2 reads FQNEAQ (reference sequence). This CDR3 contains 11 residues. The CDR3 DNA sequence: TGTGCCAGCAGCTTAGAACGCGGCTACACCTTC. Its protein is CASSLERGYTF.